The 29 T cell receptor beta chains below come from one sample, sequenced in a study of CD8+CD57+ T cells in acquired aplastic anemia. TCR beta VDJ and CDR3 profiles were obtained from a genomic DNA template. TCRdb re-called the reads through MiXCR, storing one row per CDR3 protein. The table includes 150,000 to 200,000 distinct CDR3 sequences, around 75% detected once. Patients picked for sequencing had shown CD8+CD57+ cell expansion detected by flow cytometry. The sample consisted of sorted CD4+, CD8+, or CD8+CD57+ T cells (not recorded which) from PBMCs. The receptors were sampled from a human donor with aplastic anemia.

The chain joins TRBV10-2 to TRBJ2-1, with TRBD2 matching 8 bases. The CDR3 is 15 amino acids. Trimming cost V 7 bases and J 12 bases; bases outside gene matches: 17. Per the germline V gene, CDR1 is WSHSY and CDR2 is SAAADI. The CDR3 spells CASTQTGGGTDTQFF. Here the CDR3 DNA reads TGCGCCAGCACCCAGACGGGGGGGGGCACAGATACGCAGTTCTTC.

The J gene is TRBJ2-5, the V gene TRBV25-1, with 7 bases identical to TRBD1. Trimming cost V 6 bases and J 3 bases; bases outside gene matches: 13. The CDR3 runs to 16 residues. The germline V gene encodes CDR1 MGHDK and CDR2 SYGVNS. CDR3 sequence reads: CASSLPFRTGKETQYF. The CDR3 coding sequence is TGTGCCAGCAGCTTACCCTTTCGGACAGGAAAAGAGACCCAGTACTTC.

The V call is TRBV20-1, the J call TRBJ2-3; D is undetermined. The CDR3 consists of 13 residues. Trimming removed 0 bases at V and 1 base at J, with 5 bases between. Germline V gene sequence: CDR1 DFQATT, CDR2 SNEGSKA (reference sequence). CDR3 coding DNA: TGCAGTGCTAGAGATCCGGGCACAGATACGCAGTATTTT. Translation: CSARDPGTDTQYF.

This clonotype was observed a few times. The chain has TRBV2 and TRBJ2-1, with no clear D. Trimming left V 5 bases short and J 10 bases short, with 9 bases between. In germline, CDR1 is SNHLY, CDR2 FYNNEI. The CDR3 length is 11 residues. DNA of the CDR3: TGTGCCAGCAGTTCAGTTCGGGAGCAGTTCTTC. It encodes CASSSVREQFF.

In its sample, this clonotype was seen a few times. CDR3 sequence: CASSLERGLNYEQYF. The DNA of the CDR3 is TGTGCCAGCAGCTTAGAAAGGGGACTGAACTACGAGCAGTACTTC. The genes are TRBV7-8 and TRBJ2-7; the D gene is possibly TRBD2 (6 bases). V lost 1 base and J lost 3, with 13 bases in between. CDR3 length: 15 amino acids. In germline, CDR1 is SGHVS, CDR2 FQNEAQ.

The rearrangement uses TRBV7-2 and TRBJ1-6, with no clear D. This CDR3 has 12 residues. CDR1 SGHTA and CDR2 FQGNSA come from the germline V gene. Trimming shortened V by 0 bases and J by 13 bases, and 7 bases separated the two germline ends. The CDR3 here is CASSLARGPLHF. Here the CDR3 DNA reads TGTGCCAGCAGCTTAGCGCGAGGGCCCCTCCACTTT.

This clonotype was seen a few times. The chain employs TRBV7-6 and TRBJ2-7; D is possibly TRBD1 or TRBD2 (5 bases each). V gave up 5 bases and J gave up 2 bases, with 13 bases separating them. Germline assignment: CDR1 SGHVS and CDR2 FNYEAQ. The CDR3 sequence is 14 residues long. CDR3 sequence (DNA): TGTGCCAGCAGCCTCGGGACGGAGACCTACGAGCAGTACTTC. Protein sequence: CASSLGTETYEQYF.

The table lists this clonotype with a count of one. The rearrangement joins TRBV19 to TRBJ1-6; 8 bases fit TRBD1. The CDR3 is 16 amino acids. Germline V CDR1 and CDR2: LNHDA, SQIVND (reference sequence). Trimming took 3 bases from V and 7 from J; bases not matched to a gene: 8. The DNA of the CDR3 is TGTGCCAGTAGTATCACAGACAGGGGAAGAAATTCACCCCTCCACTTT. As protein: CASSITDRGRNSPLHF.

Comments on this clonotype: A read error may produce the germline difference seen at one junction end. V usage is TRBV9 and J usage is TRBJ2-1; D is perhaps TRBD1 or TRBD2 (7 bases each). The CDR3 runs to 11 residues. Germline lookup yields CDR1 SGDLS and CDR2 YYNGEE. This chain's CDR3 is CASSGQGGFTF. In DNA, the CDR3 is TGTGCCAGCAGCGGACAGGGAGGGTTCACCTTC.

The rearrangement uses TRBV24-1 and TRBJ2-7; possible D gene TRBD2, 6 bases. CDR3 size: 13 residues. The germline CDR1 and CDR2 sequences are KGHDR and SFDVKD. Between the trimmed V and J ends, which lost 5 bases and 0 bases, there was a span of 7 bases. CDR3 amino acids: CATSGGLSYEQYF. Here the CDR3 DNA reads TGTGCCACCAGTGGGGGACTCTCCTACGAGCAGTACTTC.

The chain carries TRBV7-8 and TRBJ2-3, with TRBD2 as a possible D gene (5 bases). Germline values: CDR1 SGHVS, CDR2 FQNEAQ. V lost 6 bases to trimming and J lost 6 bases, with 7 bases between them. The CDR3 loop spans 11 amino acids. The CDR3 spells CASRGADTQYF. CDR3 coding DNA: TGTGCCAGCAGGGGAGCGGATACGCAGTATTTT.

The V call is TRBV7-2, the J call TRBJ1-5; D is possibly TRBD1 (6 bases). The CDR3 has 17 amino acids. V shed 5 bases and J shed 5 bases, with 22 bases lying between them. CDR1 is SGHTA, CDR2 FQGNSA, per germline. This chain's CDR3 is CASSIGPLGEGDQPQHF. In DNA form, the CDR3 reads TGTGCCAGCAGCATCGGACCACTCGGGGAGGGGGATCAGCCCCAGCATTTT.

This chain links TRBV7-9 with TRBJ2-3; D uncertain. The CDR3 runs to 10 residues. Trimming removed 1 base at V and 7 bases at J, with 0 bases between. The germline gives CDR1 SEHNR, CDR2 FQNEAQ (reference sequence). In DNA, the CDR3 is TGTGCCAGCAGCTTAGATACGCAGTATTTT. Amino acid sequence: CASSLDTQYF.

The rearrangement joins TRBV20-1 to TRBJ2-1, with TRBD2 matching over 9 bases. CDR1 is DFQATT and CDR2 is SNEGSKA in the germline V gene (reference sequence). The junction had 9 bases not matched to a gene; V was cut back by 7 bases and J by 5 bases. This CDR3 region has 14 residues. CDR3 residues: CSGRAGGTNNEQFF. The DNA of the CDR3 is TGCAGTGGGCGAGCGGGGGGAACGAACAATGAGCAGTTCTTC.

This clonotype was recorded only once. The rearrangement uses TRBV24-1 and TRBJ2-3, with TRBD1 matching over 7 bases. Germline V lookup: CDR1 KGHDR, CDR2 SFDVKD. Trimming cost V 4 bases and J 2 bases; bases outside gene matches: 8. CDR3 size: 16 residues. This CDR3 reads CATSERGPSVTDTQYF. The CDR3 bases are TGTGCCACCAGTGAGAGGGGGCCATCGGTCACAGATACGCAGTATTTT.

The rearrangement uses TRBV2 and TRBJ2-7, with TRBD2 matching 8 bases. Trimming removed 3 bases from V and 4 bases from J; junction bases left unmatched: 2. This CDR3 contains 13 residues. CDR1 is SNHLY, CDR2 FYNNEI, per germline. The chain's CDR3 is CASSDGGRYEQYF. Here the CDR3 DNA reads TGTGCCAGCAGTGACGGCGGGAGGTACGAGCAGTACTTC.

The chain employs TRBV2 and TRBJ2-3; the D gene is possibly TRBD1 (5 bases). Trimming shortened V by 5 bases and J by 0 bases, and 15 bases separated the two germline ends. This CDR3 spans 16 amino acids. The germline CDR1 and CDR2 sequences are SNHLY and FYNNEI. The CDR3 coding sequence is TGTGCCAGCAGTCCTTTTGGGGCAACTAGCACAGATACGCAGTATTTT. Translating it yields CASSPFGATSTDTQYF.

The rearrangement joins TRBV20-1 to TRBJ2-2, with D perhaps TRBD2 (5 bases). CDR1 and CDR2 from the germline V gene are DFQATT and SNEGSKA (reference sequence). This CDR3 is built from 16 residues. V was pared by 5 bases and J by 6 bases, with 22 bases between. In DNA form, the CDR3 reads TGCAGTGCTTCGGACGAGGTGAGGGCCACCGCCGGGGAGCTGTTTTTT. It is translated as CSASDEVRATAGELFF.

This sequence joins TRBV5-1 and TRBJ2-3; 10 bases line up with TRBD2. CDR3 size: 16 residues. Germline V CDR1 and CDR2: SGHRS, YFSETQ. J gave up 5 bases and V 0 bases, and 6 bases lay outside the gene matches. In DNA, the CDR3 is TGCGCCAGCAGCTTGGGTGAGCGGGGGGGCGAAGATACGCAGTATTTT. It is translated as CASSLGERGGEDTQYF.

The chain is built from TRBV9 and TRBJ2-7; the match to TRBD1 covers 7 bases. Trimming took 8 bases from V and 5 from J; bases not matched to a gene: 4. Germline V lookup: CDR1 SGDLS, CDR2 YYNGEE. This CDR3 region has 11 residues. DNA for the CDR3: TGTGCCAGTTCAAGGGGGCACGAGCAGTACTTC. Encoded protein: CASSRGHEQYF.

This clonotype was found a few times. The chain carries TRBV20-1 and TRBJ1-6, with a weak D call TRBD1 (5 bases). Trimming left V 0 bases short and J 10 bases short, with 13 bases between. Germline CDR1 reads DFQATT; CDR2 reads SNEGSKA (reference sequence). The CDR3 runs to 14 residues. CDR3 region: CSARDRKGTSPLHF. The CDR3 nucleotides are TGCAGTGCTAGAGATCGGAAAGGGACCTCACCCCTCCACTTT.

The V call is TRBV15, the J call TRBJ2-3, with 13 bases that match TRBD2. With 8 bases clipped from V and 4 bases from J, the junction kept 6 bases outside the gene matches. The CDR3 runs to 15 residues. Germline loops: CDR1 LNHNV, CDR2 YYDKDF (reference sequence). The CDR3 sequence: CATGSGTSGADTQYF. In DNA form, the CDR3 reads TGTGCCACCGGATCCGGGACTAGCGGGGCAGATACGCAGTATTTT. The full variable domain, rest sourced from reference TRBV15 and TRBJ2-3, is DAMVIQNPRYQVTQFGKPVTLSCSQTLNHNVMYWYQQKSSQAPKLLFHYYDKDFNNEADTPDNFQSRRPNTSFCFLDIRSPGLGDTAMYLCATGSGTSGADTQYFGPGTRLTVL.

The rearrangement uses TRBV7-2 and TRBJ1-5; tentatively, D is TRBD1 (6 bases). With 5 bases removed from V and 4 bases from J, the gap between germline ends came to 15 bases. Germline V lookup: CDR1 SGHTA, CDR2 FQGNSA. The CDR3 is 15 residues long. CDR3 residues: CASSGNRASNQPQHF. CDR3 DNA sequence: TGTGCCAGCAGCGGGAACAGGGCATCTAATCAGCCCCAGCATTTT. The whole variable domain, filled in from reference TRBV7-2 and TRBJ1-5, reads GAGVSQSPSNKVTEKGKDVELRCDPISGHTALYWYRQSLGQGLEFLIYFQGNSAPDKSGLPSDRFSAERTGGSVSTLTIQRTQQEDSAVYLCASSGNRASNQPQHFGDGTRLSIL.

This chain uses TRBV7-2 with TRBJ2-1; 7 bases are a match to TRBD1. Losses at the gene ends were 4 bases for V and 12 bases for J; bases not matched to a gene: 12. Per the germline V gene, CDR1 is SGHTA and CDR2 is FQGNSA. The CDR3 has 14 residues. As DNA, the CDR3 is TGTGCCAGCAGCTCAACGGGACAGAACAGGGTGCAGTTCTTC. This gives the protein CASSSTGQNRVQFF.

The chain couples TRBV5-6 to TRBJ2-5, with D possibly being TRBD1 (6 bases). V lost 4 bases and J lost 2, with 9 bases in between. CDR1 and CDR2 (germline): SGHDT, YYEEEE. The CDR3 spans 13 residues. DNA of the CDR3: TGTGCCAGCAGCAAACAGGGTCAAGAGACCCAGTACTTC. It translates to CASSKQGQETQYF.

This rearrangement joins TRBV6-4 to TRBJ2-5; no reliable D call. V dropped 6 bases and J dropped 5 bases, with 16 bases sitting between them. Looked up from germline, CDR1 is MRHNA and CDR2 is SNTAGT. This CDR3 has 14 residues. The CDR3 sequence: CASSLTGNNETQYF. In DNA, the CDR3 is TGTGCCAGCAGCCTGACTGGGAACAATGAGACCCAGTACTTC.

The chain links TRBV9 to TRBJ1-1; weak D call: TRBD1 (5 bases). The CDR3 has 14 residues. The germline V and J ends were trimmed by 4 bases and 1 base, with 11 bases remaining between them. CDR1 and CDR2 (germline): SGDLS, YYNGEE. The CDR3 coding sequence is TGTGCCAGCAGCACCCAGGGCTCGAACACTGAAGCTTTCTTT. As protein: CASSTQGSNTEAFF.

The rearrangement uses TRBV7-2 and TRBJ2-1; 10 nucleotides match TRBD2. The CDR3 sequence is 20 residues long. The V gene end was trimmed by 1 base and the J gene end by 0 bases; junction bases not matched to a gene: 12. Germline values: CDR1 SGHTA, CDR2 FQGNSA. The CDR3 here is CASSLGRWLAGDTSYNEQFF. As DNA, the CDR3 is TGTGCCAGCAGCTTAGGACGTTGGCTAGCGGGAGATACCTCCTACAATGAGCAGTTCTTC.

J is TRBJ2-7 and V is TRBV19; D may correspond to TRBD1 or TRBD2 (5 bases each). The CDR3 has 16 amino acids. Trimming took off 7 bases at V and 0 bases at J, with 19 bases between the two ends. CDR1 LNHDA and CDR2 SQIVND come from the germline V gene (reference sequence). Here the CDR3 reads CASTGSGAVSSYEQYF. In DNA form, the CDR3 reads TGTGCCAGTACGGGGTCTGGGGCGGTGAGCTCCTACGAGCAGTACTTC.